Presented here are 8 T cell receptor beta chains from one specimen sequenced in a study of blood T cell repertoires in COVID-19. The protocol was immunoSEQ multiplex PCR, while the TCRdb copy is restricted to in-frame clones and leaves out a portion. Among roughly 140,000 clones listed, 88% were seen once. The sequencing input was peripheral blood. These receptors were collected from a man aged 45-65 years with active or convalescent COVID-19.

The chain carries TRBV14 and TRBJ2-7; the D is unclear. The germline gives CDR1 SGHDN, CDR2 FVKESK. The CDR3 is made up of 14 amino acids. Trimming pared 2 bases from V and 0 bases from J, leaving 8 bases between. CDR3 amino acids: CASSQQRNSYEQYF. Here the CDR3 DNA reads TGTGCCAGCAGCCAACAGCGCAACTCCTACGAGCAGTACTTC. The full variable domain, its missing parts supplied by reference TRBV14 and TRBJ2-7, is EAGVTQFPSHSVIEKGQTVTLRCDPISGHDNLYWYRRVMGKEIKFLLHFVKESKQDESGMPNNRFLAERTGGTYSTLKVQPAELEDSGVYFCASSQQRNSYEQYFGPGTRLTVT.

The chain is built from TRBV7-9 and TRBJ1-6; TRBD1 matches 9 bases. The CDR3 length is 15 residues. V shed 5 bases and J 9 bases; nucleotides not matched to a gene: 8. Looked up from germline, CDR1 is SEHNR and CDR2 is FQNEAQ (reference sequence). This CDR3 reads CASSPSTGGSSPLHF. The CDR3 nucleotides read TGTGCCAGCAGCCCCTCGACAGGGGGTAGTTCACCCCTCCACTTT.

J is TRBJ1-5 and V is TRBV2; TRBD1 might be the D (5 bases). The CDR3 consists of 12 residues. The V and J ends lost 7 bases and 7 bases respectively, with 11 bases between them. Germline CDR1 reads SNHLY; CDR2 reads FYNNEI. CDR3 sequence: CASNQGWQPQHF. The CDR3 DNA sequence: TGTGCCAGCAATCAGGGCTGGCAGCCCCAGCATTTT.

The chain links TRBV5-4 to TRBJ2-1; 8 bases match TRBD2. Trimming took 4 bases from V and 10 from J; bases not matched to a gene: 13. Germline V gene sequence: CDR1 SGHNT, CDR2 YYREEE (reference sequence). The CDR3 loop spans 15 amino acids. CDR3 residues: CASSMAGREVGEQFF. In DNA form, the CDR3 reads TGTGCCAGCAGCATGGCCGGGCGGGAGGTCGGCGAGCAGTTCTTC.

This clone was seen a handful of times. V usage is TRBV6-2 or TRBV6-3 and J usage is TRBJ2-2, with 10 bases identical to TRBD2. The CDR3 totals 18 residues. V trimming: 2 bases; J trimming: 4 bases; junction bases outside the gene matches: 10. The germline V gene encodes CDR1 MNHEY and CDR2 SVGEGT. The CDR3 protein is CASSYTGLAGVGTGELFF. In DNA form, the CDR3 reads TGTGCCAGCAGTTACACCGGTCTAGCGGGAGTGGGCACCGGGGAGCTGTTTTTT.

V usage is TRBV9 and J usage is TRBJ2-1; TRBD2 is a possible D gene (6 bases). This CDR3 comprises 14 residues. Germline V CDR1 and CDR2: SGDLS, YYNGEE. Trimming pared 0 bases from V and 9 bases from J, leaving 13 bases between. CDR3 protein: CASSVVMGEVEQFF. The CDR3 coding sequence is TGTGCCAGCAGCGTAGTAATGGGGGAGGTTGAGCAGTTCTTC.

The chain combines TRBV5-1 with TRBJ1-2, with unresolved D. The germline V gene has CDR1 SGHRS and CDR2 YFSETQ. Trimming cost V 3 bases and J 6 bases, with 9 bases left between them. The CDR3 runs to 12 residues. The CDR3: CASSWEGDGYTF. CDR3 coding DNA: TGCGCCAGCAGCTGGGAGGGCGATGGCTACACCTTC.

The chain links TRBV30 to TRBJ2-3; D may be TRBD2 (5 bases). The CDR3 totals 15 residues. Germline-derived CDR1 and CDR2 are GTSNPN and SVGIG (reference sequence). V was shortened by 7 bases and J by 2 bases, with 19 bases between the two germline ends. CDR3 in DNA: TGTGCCTCCTCCCTCGAGCGGATCTACACAGATACGCAGTATTTT. Residues: CASSLERIYTDTQYF.